This TCR beta chain stems from a study of blood T cell repertoires in COVID-19. About the research overall: The samples span acute and convalescent COVID-19 from the United States, Italy and Spain. T cells, B-cell-depleted T cells, or PBMCs supplied cDNA or gDNA.

Looked up from germline, CDR1 is SGHDN and CDR2 is FVKESK. Trimming cost V 0 bases and J 6 bases; bases outside gene matches: 8. The CDR3 loop spans 17 amino acids. Per the authors' pipeline: Researchers report that nucleated cell counts were estimated from reference gene primer amplification. The repertoire was sequenced with immunoSEQ multiplex PCR; TCRdb's copy has only in-frame clones and lacks some. V and J calls and clone size are given by that table; D and trimming were obtained from the DNA. The table records 84,000 or so clones, more than 80% of them present only once. This sequence originates from an elderly woman with acute or convalescent COVID-19. Sequenced sample: peripheral blood. V gene TRBV14 combines with J gene TRBJ2-1; 10 positions agree with TRBD2. The CDR3 DNA is TGTGCCAGCAGCCAAGATCCAAGGCTAGCGGGAGTCAATGAGCAGTTCTTC. Encoded protein: CASSQDPRLAGVNEQFF. The whole variable domain, remainder taken from reference TRBV14 and TRBJ2-1, is EAGVTQFPSHSVIEKGQTVTLRCDPISGHDNLYWYRRVMGKEIKFLLHFVKESKQDESGMPNNRFLAERTGGTYSTLKVQPAELEDSGVYFCASSQDPRLAGVNEQFFGPGTRLTVL.